Listed here are 26 T cell receptor beta chains from one sample, sequenced in a study of metastatic and nonmetastatic thyroid tumors (dated by TCRdb to 2018 to 2020). Before undergoing thyroid surgery, none of the patients had been given any kind of treatment. Receptor libraries were prepared by PCR. This sample was sequenced with an Illumina HiSeq 4000. TCRdb reprocessing: public reads trimmed at Q25 with fastp, clones called with MiXCR, in-frame beta chains kept. The sample yields about 69,000 clones; 14% were counted once. The ten top clones hold less than 8.5% of the sample. The sample was blood. The source of these receptors is a male donor with papillary thyroid cancer or a benign thyroid nodule (not recorded which). Some clones in this sample may be carry-over from other donors' samples.

There are many counts of this clone. The V and J genes are TRBV28 and TRBJ1-4; 9 positions match TRBD1. Germline loops: CDR1 MDHEN, CDR2 SYDVKM. V shed 5 bases, J shed 3 bases, and the junction held 7 bases outside the gene matches. The CDR3 sequence is 16 residues long. CDR3 sequence reads: CASSPPGQGANEKLFF. CDR3 nucleotides: TGTGCCAGCAGTCCCCCGGGACAGGGAGCTAATGAAAAACTGTTTTTT.

This clone was seen only a few times. The J gene is TRBJ2-7, the V gene TRBV6-1; no definite D call. The germline CDR1 and CDR2 sequences are MNHNS and SASEGT. The CDR3 has 10 amino acids. The CDR3 bases are TGTGCCAGCAGTGAAACAAAGGTATTTGTT. Translating gives CASSETKVFV.

Written as DNA, the CDR3 is TGTGCCAGCAGCTTTTGGGGGTTTACCTCCTACGAGCAGTACTTC. This codes for CASSFWGFTSYEQYF. V usage is TRBV7-2 and J usage is TRBJ2-7; D possibly uses TRBD1 or TRBD2 (5 bases each). The CDR3 runs 15 residues. Per germline, CDR1 SGHTA and CDR2 FQGNSA. V was trimmed by 3 bases and J by 0 bases, leaving 12 bases between them.

This clone has more than one count but fewer than ten. The V call is TRBV27, the J call TRBJ2-1; possible D gene TRBD2, 6 bases. This CDR3 is 16 amino acids long. V lost 9 bases to trimming and J lost 4 bases, with 22 bases between them. Per the germline V gene, CDR1 is MNHEY and CDR2 is SMNVEV (reference sequence). CDR3 nucleotide sequence: TGTGCCAGTCGAATAGGAGGGATGGGGAAATACAATGAGCAGTTCTTC. Translated, it gives CASRIGGMGKYNEQFF.

In regard to this clone: A much larger clone differs by one base, so this may be a read error. The sample has other DNA sequences that encode this CDR3 too. This chain uses TRBV18 with TRBJ1-6; 8 nucleotides align to TRBD1. The germline gives CDR1 KGHSH, CDR2 LQKENI. The ends lost 3 bases at V and 9 bases at J; junction bases unmatched: 7. This CDR3 region has 15 residues. The CDR3 region is CASSPGGQGGSPLHF. CDR3 sequence (DNA): TGTGCCAGCTCACCTGGAGGACAGGGCGGTTCACCCCTCCACTTT.

This clone was seen many times. The gene calls are TRBV7-8 and TRBJ2-1; D possibly corresponds to TRBD1 (5 bases). Trimming cost V 3 bases and J 2 bases, with 8 bases left between them. CDR1 is SGHVS and CDR2 is FQNEAQ in the germline V gene. This CDR3 spans 14 amino acids. CDR3 DNA: TGTGCCAGCAGCTTCAGGGAAGCCTACAATGAGCAGTTCTTC. Amino acids: CASSFREAYNEQFF.

This clone has at least ten counts. The chain joins TRBV24-1 to TRBJ2-1, with 7 nucleotides matching TRBD2. The J segment lost 10 bases and the V segment lost 5 bases, leaving 13 bases of the junction unmatched. The germline CDR1 and CDR2 sequences are KGHDR and SFDVKD. The length of the CDR3 is 15 residues. The CDR3: CATSGGGEGRPEQFF. CDR3 nucleotide sequence: TGTGCCACCAGTGGGGGGGGGGAGGGCCGGCCAGAGCAGTTCTTC.

The table lists this clone with many counts. This chain connects TRBV5-6 to TRBJ2-1; 7 bases map to TRBD1. Per germline, CDR1 SGHDT and CDR2 YYEEEE. The V and J ends lost 6 bases and 4 bases, in that order; junction bases with no gene match: 7. This CDR3 contains 14 residues. DNA for the CDR3: TGTGCCAGCACTTTCGAGACAGGGTACAATGAGCAGTTCTTC. Translating it yields CASTFETGYNEQFF.

This clone appeared many times. V and J are TRBV4-2 and TRBJ1-4; the D is unclear. The CDR3 has 15 amino acids. Germline V gives CDR1 LGHNA, CDR2 YNFKEQ. V dropped 0 bases and J dropped 0 bases, with 5 bases sitting between them. CDR3 DNA: TGTGCCAGCAGCCAAGACCGTGCAACTAATGAAAAACTGTTTTTT. Encoded protein: CASSQDRATNEKLFF.

This clone was detected only a few times. A single base separates this from a much larger clone, so it may be a read error. Other DNA sequences in the same sample also yield this CDR3. The chain recombines TRBV29-1 with TRBJ2-6; D call uncertain. Germline assignment: CDR1 SQVTM and CDR2 ANQGSEA. The CDR3 covers 14 residues. CDR3 amino acids: CSAYTYSGANVLTF. DNA for the CDR3: TGCAGCGCCTACACGTACTCTGGTGCCAACGTCCTGACTTTC.

This clone was counted at least ten times. Different DNA sequences within this sample yield the same CDR3. The chain links TRBV14 to TRBJ2-6, with D uncertain. The V gene's germline CDR1 is SGHDN and CDR2 FVKESK. The CDR3 covers 14 residues. Trimming stripped 4 bases from V and 4 bases from J, with 8 bases between. CDR3 amino acids: CASSPQAGANVLTF. CDR3 DNA: TGTGCCAGCAGCCCACAAGCCGGGGCCAACGTCCTGACTTTC.

This clone was seen ten or more times. This specimen includes other DNA sequences encoding the same CDR3. The chain carries TRBV20-1 and TRBJ2-7; 8 bases map to TRBD1. The V and J ends lost 5 bases and 3 bases, in that order; junction bases with no gene match: 6. CDR3 length: 13 amino acids. CDR1 and CDR2 from the germline V gene are DFQATT and SNEGSKA (reference sequence). The CDR3 nucleotides are TGCAGTGCTCTTACCGGGACAGGCTACGAGCAGTACGTC. Its translation is CSALTGTGYEQYV.

This clone has ten or more counts. Compared with germline, one end of the junction differs, possibly owing to a read error. This chain connects TRBV19 to TRBJ2-7, with D maybe TRBD1 (6 bases). The CDR3 covers 14 residues. CDR1 is LNHDA and CDR2 is SQIVND in the germline V gene (reference sequence). CDR3 loop: CASSIDPDSQPLLF. CDR3 bases: TGTGCCAGTAGTATAGATCCGGACAGTCAGCCCCTTCTTTTC.

This clone was seen a few times. The V and J genes are TRBV2 and TRBJ2-1, with D possibly being TRBD1 or TRBD2 (5 bases each). CDR1 is SNHLY, CDR2 FYNNEI, per germline. The CDR3 totals 15 residues. Trimming stripped 5 bases from V and 6 bases from J, with 17 bases between. CDR3 amino acids: CASSMDQGVVNEQFF. Written as DNA, the CDR3 is TGTGCCAGCAGTATGGATCAGGGAGTGGTCAATGAGCAGTTCTTC.

Comments on this clone: With a much larger clone just one base away, this may be a read error. The chain is built from TRBV4-3 and TRBJ2-3, with D uncertain. Germline V gene data show CDR1 as LGHNA and CDR2 as YSLEER. CDR3 length equals 13 residues. V lost 0 bases and J lost 7, with 8 bases in between. The CDR3 DNA sequence: TGCGCCAGCAGCCAAGAGGCAACATATACGCAGTATTTT. Its protein product is CASSQEATYTQYF.

This clone was counted between two and nine times. The germline gene is not matched at one end of the junction; a read error may be the cause. The chain joins TRBV19 to TRBJ1-1; no reliable D call. The CDR3 runs 14 residues. CDR1 and CDR2 from the germline V gene are LNHDA and SQIVND (reference sequence). CDR3 residues: CATSDLLKNTEAFF. The DNA of the CDR3 is TGCGCCACGTCGGACCTCCTTAAGAACACTGAAGCTTTCTTT.

Worth noting for this clone: This may arise from a read error, as a much more abundant clone is one base away. The chain is built from TRBV6-1 and TRBJ1-6; D gene uncertain. Germline V gives CDR1 MNHNS, CDR2 SASEGT. V was clipped by 10 bases and J by 9 bases, with 22 bases between them. The CDR3 is 15 residues long. Here the CDR3 reads CAIGVETVGSSPLHF. The CDR3 nucleotides are TGTGCCATCGGTGTGGAGACGGTCGGGAGTTCACCCCTCCACTTT.

This clone was recorded at least ten times. This chain links TRBV27 with TRBJ2-7; 7 bases are shared with TRBD2. Trimming at V came to 1 base and at J to 2 bases, leaving 5 bases not matched to a gene. CDR1 MNHEY and CDR2 SMNVEV come from the germline V gene (reference sequence). The CDR3 contains 15 residues. The DNA of the CDR3 is TGTGCCAGCAGTTTATACCCGGGAGGCACCTACGAGCAGTACGTC. Translated, it gives CASSLYPGGTYEQYV.

This clone was counted only a few times. An end of the junction differs from the germline gene, which may be a read error. The chain carries TRBV27 and TRBJ2-2, with 7 bases fitting TRBD1. Germline V gives CDR1 MNHEY, CDR2 SMNVEV (reference sequence). CDR3 size: 16 residues. The CDR3 nucleotides are TGTGCCAGCAGTATATGGACAGGTGGAAACACCGCGGAGCTGTTTTTT. This gives the protein CASSIWTGGNTAELFF.

The chain has TRBV7-2 and TRBJ2-7, with TRBD1 matching 7 bases. Germline CDR1 reads SGHTA; CDR2 reads FQGNSA. With 5 bases clipped from V and 9 bases from J, the junction kept 10 bases outside the gene matches. The CDR3 totals 13 residues. CDR3 DNA: TGTGCCAGCAGCGGACAGACAGGGATCGGGCAGTACTTC. Amino acid sequence: CASSGQTGIGQYF. The full variable domain, completed using reference TRBV7-2 and TRBJ2-7, is GAGVSQSPSNKVTEKGKDVELRCDPISGHTALYWYRQSLGQGLEFLIYFQGNSAPDKSGLPSDRFSAERTGGSVSTLTIQRTQQEDSAVYLCASSGQTGIGQYFGPGTRLTVT.

This chain uses TRBV6-1 with TRBJ1-5, with D unclear. This CDR3 has 13 residues. V was shortened by 7 bases and J by 2 bases, with 9 bases between the two germline ends. Per the germline V gene, CDR1 is MNHNS and CDR2 is SASEGT. As DNA, the CDR3 is TGTGCCAGCACCCTGAGAGGCAATCAGCCCCAGCATTTT. Protein sequence: CASTLRGNQPQHF.

This clone occurred many times. This chain joins TRBV7-3 and TRBJ1-1; tentative D call: TRBD1 (6 bases). The CDR3 spans 13 residues. Between the trimmed V and J ends, which lost 4 bases and 3 bases, there was a span of 9 bases. CDR1 and CDR2 from the germline V gene are SGHTA and FQGTGA. DNA for the CDR3: TGTGCCAGCAGCTCCTACAGGGACACTGAAGCTTTCTTT. Translating gives CASSSYRDTEAFF. Complete variable domain (other parts from reference TRBV7-3 and TRBJ1-1): GAGVSQTPSNKVTEKGKYVELRCDPISGHTALYWYRQSLGQGPEFLIYFQGTGAADDSGLPNDRFFAVRPEGSVSTLKIQRTERGDSAVYLCASSSYRDTEAFFGQGTRLTVV.

The chain combines TRBV20-1 with TRBJ2-3; the match to TRBD1 covers 9 bases. This CDR3 comprises 14 residues. Germline trimming cut 5 bases from V and 2 bases from J; bases unmatched to any gene: 5. Germline V gene data show CDR1 as DFQATT and CDR2 as SNEGSKA (reference sequence). CDR3 sequence: CSAPGTGITDTQYF. CDR3 in DNA: TGCAGTGCTCCCGGGACAGGGATCACAGATACGCAGTATTTT.

This clone showed up many times. V usage is TRBV3-1 and J usage is TRBJ1-4; D call uncertain. The CDR3 sequence is 13 residues long. Trimming cost V 5 bases and J 6 bases, with 10 bases left between them. Per the germline V gene, CDR1 is LGHDT and CDR2 is YNNKEL (reference sequence). Here the CDR3 reads CASSGGSYEKLFF. The CDR3 DNA follows: TGTGCCAGCAGCGGAGGTTCCTATGAAAAACTGTTTTTT.

This rearrangement joins TRBV6-1 to TRBJ2-1; TRBD2 is a possible D gene (5 bases). The CDR3 totals 17 residues. Germline V gives CDR1 MNHNS, CDR2 SASEGT. V lost 1 base, J lost 10 bases, and 23 bases lay in between. This CDR3 reads CASSEVEVAGGGLEQFF. CDR3 bases: TGTGCCAGCAGTGAAGTGGAAGTGGCTGGTGGCGGACTCGAGCAGTTCTTC.

Notes on this clone: The junction departs from germline at one end; a sequencing error may be responsible. The chain recombines TRBV6-2 or TRBV6-3 with TRBJ1-1; tentative D call: TRBD1 (5 bases). The CDR3 contains 14 residues. Germline V gives CDR1 MNHEY, CDR2 SVGEGT. For the CDR3, the DNA is TGTGCCAGCAGGCCGACAGTGAGGACCACTGAAGCTTCCTTT. Its translation: CASRPTVRTTEASF.